This TCR beta chain was recovered during a study of circulating CD8 cells and anti-PD-1 response in melanoma. Turning to the study itself: Anti-PD-1 was first-line therapy for about 55% of the 13 patients.

The QIAseq Immune Repertoire TCR panel built the libraries from around 15 ng of total RNA. In TCRdb, the reads were re-called with MiXCR into one record per CDR3 protein. The sample has some 1,900 distinct CDR3 sequences, 7% to 8.5% seen once. In this sample, this clonotype is medium-sized (0.01 to 0.1%). Its target is unknown. In germline, CDR1 is MGHDK, CDR2 SYGVNS. V was shortened by 6 bases and J by 7 bases, with 7 bases between the two germline ends. CDR3 size: 11 residues. The study, taken as a whole, reports: Only baseline and M1 samples entered the published repertoire comparisons. Diversity ranked highest in DNEG and lowest in TIGIT subsets. The cohort mixed treatment-naive and previously treated patients.

Four subsets defined by PD-1 and/or TIGIT were sorted from live CD3+CD8+TCRalphabeta+ cells. The clonotype was recovered from a human donor with melanoma. The sequences come from CD8+ T cells from PBMCs, collected at baseline or after one month of anti-PD-1 therapy (not recorded which). The chain links TRBV25-1 to TRBJ2-1, with D possibly TRBD1 on 6 matching bases. The CDR3 DNA follows: TGTGCCAGCAGCAGGGGAAATGAGCAGTTCTTC. As protein: CASSRGNEQFF.